One and the same sample provided the 30 T cell receptor beta chains below, sequenced in a study of shared clonotypes between healthy human individuals. This table comes from immunoSEQ multiplex PCR, and its TCRdb copy is limited to in-frame clones, with some not included. This sample has roughly 520,000 clones, with roughly 95% found just once. Sequenced: naive CD4+ T cells sorted from blood. The subset denotes: CD45RA+ positively selected. The receptors were gathered from a woman in her 30s in good health.

This chain connects TRBV2 to TRBJ2-6, with D possibly matching TRBD1 (5 bases). The CDR3 contains 16 residues. V was clipped by 5 bases and J by 0 bases, with 11 bases between them. Germline CDR1 and CDR2: SNHLY and FYNNEI. The CDR3 region is CASSLRQLSGANVLTF. Here the CDR3 DNA reads TGTGCCAGCAGTTTACGACAGCTCTCTGGGGCCAACGTCCTGACTTTC.

The chain uses TRBV6-5 and TRBJ2-7; 7 bases are shared with TRBD2. Germline values: CDR1 MNHEY, CDR2 SVGAGI. This CDR3 is built from 14 residues. Losses at the gene ends were 5 bases for V and 2 bases for J; bases not matched to a gene: 6. CDR3 in DNA: TGTGCCAGCAGTGAGCGGGGAACTACCTACGAGCAGTACTTC. Its protein product is CASSERGTTYEQYF.

The CDR3 DNA is TGTGCCAGCAGTTTCTCAGGGGGCACTGAAGCTTTCTTT. This codes for CASSFSGGTEAFF. The V gene is TRBV14, the J gene TRBJ1-1, with 7 bases that match TRBD1. The trim removed 6 bases at V and 4 bases at J, leaving 5 bases unmatched. The CDR3 loop spans 13 amino acids. Per germline, CDR1 SGHDN and CDR2 FVKESK.

This clone appeared a single time. This rearrangement joins TRBV28 to TRBJ2-7; D is unclear. V lost 6 bases, J lost 0 bases, and 12 bases lay in between. This CDR3 spans 14 amino acids. CDR1 is MDHEN, CDR2 SYDVKM, per germline. CDR3 amino acids: CASRWTVSSYEQYF. CDR3 DNA: TGTGCCAGCAGATGGACCGTGAGCTCCTACGAGCAGTACTTC.

The chain has TRBV10-3 and TRBJ2-5; 10 bases map to TRBD2. The V gene end was trimmed by 5 bases and the J gene end by 2 bases; junction bases not matched to a gene: 5. The germline V gene encodes CDR1 ENHRY and CDR2 SYGVKD. The CDR3 totals 15 residues. The CDR3 coding sequence is TGTGCCATCAGTCAGACTAGCGGGTCTCAAGAGACCCAGTACTTC. Its protein product is CAISQTSGSQETQYF.

This chain uses TRBV15 with TRBJ1-5; D is unclear. V gave up 6 bases and J gave up 12 bases, with 18 bases separating them. Germline assignment: CDR1 LNHNV and CDR2 YYDKDF (reference sequence). The CDR3 spans 13 residues. In DNA form, the CDR3 reads TGTGCCACCAGTATGAGAAGGGTGGCCCTCCAGCATTTT. Translating gives CATSMRRVALQHF.

This rearrangement joins TRBV7-9 to TRBJ2-7; 12 bases align to TRBD1. CDR3 length: 15 residues. Trimming cost V 5 bases and J 3 bases; bases outside gene matches: 5. CDR1 and CDR2 (germline): SEHNR, FQNEAQ (reference sequence). CDR3 residues: CASSTGQGAYYEQYF. In nucleotides, the CDR3 is TGTGCCAGCAGCACGGGACAGGGGGCATACTACGAGCAGTACTTC.

The V call is TRBV7-2, the J call TRBJ2-3; weak D call: TRBD2 (5 bases). Germline V CDR1 and CDR2: SGHTA, FQGNSA. CDR3 length: 15 residues. Trimming shortened V by 3 bases and J by 2 bases, and 12 bases separated the two germline ends. The CDR3 loop is CASSFNTGITDTQYF. The CDR3 DNA sequence: TGTGCCAGCAGCTTTAATACCGGGATCACAGATACGCAGTATTTT.

The chain couples TRBV28 to TRBJ1-4; TRBD1 matches at 8 bases. The CDR3 covers 15 residues. The J segment lost 4 bases and the V segment lost 4 bases, leaving 5 bases of the junction unmatched. Germline lookup yields CDR1 MDHEN and CDR2 SYDVKM. The CDR3 loop is CASSSYRGFNEKLFF. CDR3 sequence (DNA): TGTGCCAGCAGTTCATACAGGGGGTTTAATGAAAAACTGTTTTTT. The whole variable domain, remainder taken from reference TRBV28 and TRBJ1-4, is DVKVTQSSRYLVKRTGEKVFLECVQDMDHENMFWYRQDPGLGLRLIYFSYDVKMKEKGDIPEGYSVSREKKERFSLILESASTNQTSMYLCASSSYRGFNEKLFFGSGTQLSVL.

This chain uses TRBV25-1 with TRBJ2-5, with 10 bases that match TRBD1. The CDR3 has 15 residues. With V trimmed by 4 bases and J by 4 bases, 6 bases remained unmatched. Germline values: CDR1 MGHDK, CDR2 SYGVNS. The CDR3 DNA reads TGTGCCAGCAGTGGGGGGACAGGGGAAGGAGAGACCCAGTACTTC. Translated: CASSGGTGEGETQYF.

The chain recombines TRBV7-2 with TRBJ1-4; possibly TRBD1 for D (5 bases). Between the trimmed V and J ends, which lost 3 bases and 8 bases, there was a span of 13 bases. CDR1 and CDR2 (germline): SGHTA, FQGNSA. CDR3 length equals 14 residues. As DNA, the CDR3 is TGTGCCAGCAGCTTGTCAGGGATTGGGGAAAAACTGTTTTTT. Translated: CASSLSGIGEKLFF.

Details on this clone: At one boundary the junction diverges from the germline segment, which might be a read error. This chain joins TRBV27 and TRBJ2-3; D remains ambiguous. Germline assignment: CDR1 MNHEY and CDR2 SMNVEV (reference sequence). This CDR3 contains 14 residues. Written as DNA, the CDR3 is TGTGCCAGCAGCCTAGGTGGCAGCAGAGATACGCAGTATTTT. Encoded protein: CASSLGGSRDTQYF.

The V and J genes are TRBV5-1 and TRBJ2-7; D gene uncertain. Germline assignment: CDR1 SGHRS and CDR2 YFSETQ. This CDR3 has 14 amino acids. The ends were cut back, 0 bases at V and 1 base at J, with 8 bases in the middle. The CDR3 nucleotides read TGCGCCAGCAGCTTGGATGGATTATCCTACGAGCAGTACTTC. Its translation: CASSLDGLSYEQYF.

In regard to this clone: The junction and the germline gene differ at one end; a read error may be behind it. This chain joins TRBV11-2 and TRBJ2-2; 8 bases are a match to TRBD2. Germline CDR1 and CDR2: SGHAT and FQNNGV. CDR3 size: 15 residues. The CDR3 reads CASRLAGTNTGELFF. CDR3 DNA: TGTGCCAGCAGGTTAGCGGGGACGAACACCGGGGAGCTGTTTTTT.

The chain uses TRBV5-4 and TRBJ1-2; 9 bases fit TRBD1. Trimming cost V 1 base and J 5 bases; bases outside gene matches: 6. The germline V gene encodes CDR1 SGHNT and CDR2 YYREEE (reference sequence). The CDR3 extends over 15 amino acids. Here the CDR3 reads CASSLSDRGRYGYTF. The CDR3, as DNA: TGTGCCAGCAGCTTGTCCGACAGGGGGAGGTATGGCTACACCTTC. Looking up the rest from reference TRBV5-4 and TRBJ1-2 gives the full variable domain: ETGVTQSPTHLIKTRGQQVTLRCSSQSGHNTVSWYQQALGQGPQFIFQYYREEENGRGNFPPRFSGLQFPNYSSELNVNALELDDSALYLCASSLSDRGRYGYTFGSGTRLTVV.

V and J are TRBV23-1 and TRBJ2-3, with 13 bases fitting TRBD2. TRBV23-1 falls under the ORF class, with uncertain function. V gave up 7 bases and J gave up 5 bases; unmatched junction bases: 21. This CDR3 region has 20 residues. CDR3 bases: TGCGCCAGCAACCCAAATCTCCGGACTAGCGGGAGAGTTGTTAAAGATACGCAGTATTTT. Protein: CASNPNLRTSGRVVKDTQYF.

This sequence joins TRBV6-5 and TRBJ2-1, with D possibly being TRBD1 (6 bases). V shed 6 bases and J shed 5 bases, with 14 bases lying between them. This CDR3 region has 14 residues. The V gene's germline CDR1 is MNHEY and CDR2 SVGAGI. The CDR3 coding sequence is TGTGCCAGCAGCCAAGACAGGTTTGACAATGAGCAGTTCTTC. It codes for CASSQDRFDNEQFF.

The chain combines TRBV28 with TRBJ2-2, with TRBD1 identical over 9 bases. Germline loops: CDR1 MDHEN, CDR2 SYDVKM. The CDR3 is made up of 17 amino acids. The trim removed 6 bases at V and 7 bases at J, leaving 15 bases unmatched. CDR3 sequence reads: CASSAPTGTGNVGELFF. The CDR3, as DNA: TGTGCCAGCAGCGCGCCTACCGGGACAGGGAACGTCGGGGAGCTGTTTTTT.

The chain joins TRBV25-1 to TRBJ1-5; D is perhaps TRBD1 (5 bases). There are 12 residues in the CDR3. Trimming pared 3 bases from V and 7 bases from J, leaving 7 bases between. Germline V gene data show CDR1 as MGHDK and CDR2 as SYGVNS. The CDR3 loop is CASSEQGQPQHF. CDR3 sequence (DNA): TGTGCCAGCAGTGAGCAGGGACAGCCCCAGCATTTT.

The chain carries TRBV5-1 and TRBJ2-1; no firm D call. Germline V gene data show CDR1 as SGHRS and CDR2 as YFSETQ. V lost 7 bases and J lost 4, with 15 bases in between. The CDR3 totals 14 residues. The CDR3 coding sequence is TGCGCCAGCGTCGACCCCGGGCCTTACAATGAGCAGTTCTTC. Translating it yields CASVDPGPYNEQFF.

The V call is TRBV2, the J call TRBJ2-7; the match to TRBD1 covers 9 bases. Trimming took 5 bases from V and 4 from J; bases not matched to a gene: 9. This CDR3 is 15 amino acids long. Per germline, CDR1 SNHLY and CDR2 FYNNEI. The CDR3 loop is CASSRHGTGLYEQYF. The CDR3 DNA reads as TGTGCCAGCAGTAGACACGGGACAGGGTTATACGAGCAGTACTTC.

This sequence joins TRBV18 and TRBJ2-7; D is perhaps TRBD1 (6 bases). V gave up 6 bases and J gave up 5 bases, with 20 bases separating them. The germline CDR1 and CDR2 sequences are KGHSH and LQKENI. The CDR3 extends over 15 amino acids. Written as DNA, the CDR3 is TGTGCCAGCTCCAGGGGCATGGGAAGCCCTCACGAGCAGTACTTC. As protein: CASSRGMGSPHEQYF.

The chain has TRBV25-1 and TRBJ2-5, with D perhaps TRBD2 (6 bases). Germline values: CDR1 MGHDK, CDR2 SYGVNS. CDR3 length: 15 residues. Deletions cut 6 bases from V and 1 base from J, with 15 bases between. The CDR3 DNA reads as TGTGCCAGCAGCGGGAGACCCTTAATCCAAGAGACCCAGTACTTC. As protein: CASSGRPLIQETQYF.

V usage is TRBV2 and J usage is TRBJ1-4; D is perhaps TRBD1 (5 bases). This CDR3 has 14 residues. V lost 6 bases to trimming and J lost 0 bases, with 8 bases between them. CDR1 and CDR2 from the germline V gene are SNHLY and FYNNEI. The CDR3 loop is CASRQGATNEKLFF. As DNA, the CDR3 is TGTGCCAGCAGGCAGGGTGCAACTAATGAAAAACTGTTTTTT.

This chain uses TRBV11-2 with TRBJ2-7; tentatively, D is TRBD1 (6 bases). The CDR3 has 14 residues. Between the trimmed V and J ends, which lost 5 bases and 2 bases, there was a span of 13 bases. Germline CDR1 reads SGHAT; CDR2 reads FQNNGV. DNA of the CDR3: TGTGCCAGCAGCCGCGGGCGACAGGCCTACGAGCAGTACTTC. Its translation: CASSRGRQAYEQYF. Looking up the rest from reference TRBV11-2 and TRBJ2-7 gives the full variable domain: EAGVAQSPRYKIIEKRQSVAFWCNPISGHATLYWYQQILGQGPKLLIQFQNNGVVDDSQLPKDRFSAERLKGVDSTLKIQPAKLEDSAVYLCASSRGRQAYEQYFGPGTRLTVT.

The chain joins TRBV7-2 to TRBJ2-5; a weak D match, TRBD1 (6 bases). CDR3 length: 16 amino acids. V was pared by 1 base and J by 7 bases, with 19 bases between. Germline lookup yields CDR1 SGHTA and CDR2 FQGNSA. The CDR3 here is CASSLVWTASFGTQYF. Here the CDR3 DNA reads TGTGCCAGCAGCTTAGTTTGGACAGCCAGTTTTGGGACCCAGTACTTC.

The chain has TRBV2 and TRBJ2-7, with D possibly matching TRBD1 (7 bases). The CDR3 extends over 15 amino acids. Germline V gives CDR1 SNHLY, CDR2 FYNNEI. V was pared by 1 base and J by 2 bases, with 12 bases between. The chain's CDR3 is CASSEVSGGTYEQYF. The CDR3 DNA reads TGTGCCAGCAGTGAAGTGTCAGGGGGGACCTACGAGCAGTACTTC.

V gene TRBV7-9 combines with J gene TRBJ2-3; D is undetermined. CDR3 length: 16 residues. CDR1 is SEHNR, CDR2 FQNEAQ, per germline (reference sequence). Trimming removed 5 bases at V and 1 base at J, with 16 bases between. The CDR3 nucleotides are TGTGCCAGCAGCCCGACACTGGTTCTGGGCACAGATACGCAGTATTTT. It encodes CASSPTLVLGTDTQYF.

The rearrangement links TRBV28 to TRBJ2-7, with D perhaps TRBD2 (6 bases). Germline V gene sequence: CDR1 MDHEN, CDR2 SYDVKM. The CDR3 sequence is 15 residues long. Trimming removed 2 bases from V and 4 bases from J, with 15 bases in between. CDR3 coding DNA: TGTGCCAGCAGTTTAGGCGGGACTGACACTTACGAGCAGTACTTC. Its translation: CASSLGGTDTYEQYF.

The V and J genes are TRBV4-1 and TRBJ2-1; D could derive from TRBD1 or TRBD2 (5 bases each). The CDR3 has 16 amino acids. Trimming took 1 base from V and 4 from J, leaving 14 bases between them. In germline, CDR1 is MGHRA, CDR2 YSYEKL. CDR3 coding DNA: TGCGCCAGCAGCCAAGCCCGAACGGGGCCATACAATGAGCAGTTCTTC. Its protein is CASSQARTGPYNEQFF.